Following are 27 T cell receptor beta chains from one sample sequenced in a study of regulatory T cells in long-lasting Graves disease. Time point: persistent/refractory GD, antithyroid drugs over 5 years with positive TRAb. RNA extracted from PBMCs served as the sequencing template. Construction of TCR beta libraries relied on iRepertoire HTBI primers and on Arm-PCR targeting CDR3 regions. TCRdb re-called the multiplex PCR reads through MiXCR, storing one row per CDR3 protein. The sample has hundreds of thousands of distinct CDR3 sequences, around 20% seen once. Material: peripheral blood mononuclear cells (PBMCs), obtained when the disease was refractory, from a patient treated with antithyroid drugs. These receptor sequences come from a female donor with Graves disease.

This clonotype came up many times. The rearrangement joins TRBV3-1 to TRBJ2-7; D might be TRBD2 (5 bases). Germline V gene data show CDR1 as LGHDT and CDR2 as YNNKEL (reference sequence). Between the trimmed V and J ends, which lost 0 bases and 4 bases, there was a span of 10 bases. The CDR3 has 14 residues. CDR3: CASSQDFRGYEQYF. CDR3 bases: TGTGCCAGCAGCCAAGATTTTCGGGGTTACGAGCAGTACTTC.

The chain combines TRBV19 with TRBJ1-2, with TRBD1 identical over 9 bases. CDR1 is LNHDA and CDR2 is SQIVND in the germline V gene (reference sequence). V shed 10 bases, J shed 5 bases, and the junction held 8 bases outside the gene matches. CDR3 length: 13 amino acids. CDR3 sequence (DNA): TGTGCCACTAAGGGGACAGGGTATTATGGCTACACCTTC. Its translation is CATKGTGYYGYTF.

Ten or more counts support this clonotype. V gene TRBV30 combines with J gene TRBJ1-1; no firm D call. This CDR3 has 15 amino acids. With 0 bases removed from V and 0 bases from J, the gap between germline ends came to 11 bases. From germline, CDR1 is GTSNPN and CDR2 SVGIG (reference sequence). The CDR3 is CAWSVGSRVNTEAFF. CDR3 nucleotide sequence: TGTGCCTGGAGTGTAGGCTCCAGAGTGAACACTGAAGCTTTCTTT.

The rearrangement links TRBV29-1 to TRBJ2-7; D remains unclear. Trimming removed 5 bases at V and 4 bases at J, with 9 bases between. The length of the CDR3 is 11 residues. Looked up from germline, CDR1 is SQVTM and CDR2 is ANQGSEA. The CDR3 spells CSVTGEYEQYF. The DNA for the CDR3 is TGCAGCGTTACGGGCGAGTACGAGCAGTACTTC.

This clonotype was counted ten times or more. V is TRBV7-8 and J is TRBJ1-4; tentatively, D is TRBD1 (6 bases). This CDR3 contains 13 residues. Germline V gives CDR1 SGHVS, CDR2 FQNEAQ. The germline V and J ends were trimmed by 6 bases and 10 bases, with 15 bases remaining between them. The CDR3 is CASSPPGGGKLFF. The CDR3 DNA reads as TGTGCCAGCAGTCCACCGGGGGGCGGAAAACTGTTTTTT.

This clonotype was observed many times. The CDR3, as DNA: TGTGCCAGCCGGGCGGGGGGAGTCCACGAGCAGTACTTC. It yields the protein CASRAGGVHEQYF. V usage is TRBV28 and J usage is TRBJ2-7; TRBD2 matches 8 bases. J lost 5 bases, V lost 8 bases, and 8 bases had no gene match. This CDR3 has 13 residues. Per the germline V gene, CDR1 is MDHEN and CDR2 is SYDVKM.

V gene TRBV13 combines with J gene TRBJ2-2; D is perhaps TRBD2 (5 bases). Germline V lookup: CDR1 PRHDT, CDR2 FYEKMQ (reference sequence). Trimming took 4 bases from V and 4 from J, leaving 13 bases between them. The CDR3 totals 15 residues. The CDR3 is CASSSLPAGTGELFF. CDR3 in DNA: TGTGCCAGCAGCTCCCTACCTGCGGGCACCGGGGAGCTGTTTTTT.

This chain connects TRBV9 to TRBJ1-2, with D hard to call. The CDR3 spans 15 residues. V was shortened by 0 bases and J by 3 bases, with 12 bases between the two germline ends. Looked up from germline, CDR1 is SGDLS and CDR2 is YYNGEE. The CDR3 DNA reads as TGTGCCAGCAGCGTAGCTCCGGGAACTGACTATGGCTACACCTTC. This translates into CASSVAPGTDYGYTF.

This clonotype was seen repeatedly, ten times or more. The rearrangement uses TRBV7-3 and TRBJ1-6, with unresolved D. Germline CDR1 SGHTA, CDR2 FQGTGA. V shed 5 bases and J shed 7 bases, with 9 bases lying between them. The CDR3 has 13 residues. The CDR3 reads CASSMTENSPLHF. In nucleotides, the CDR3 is TGTGCCAGCAGCATGACGGAGAATTCACCCCTCCACTTT.

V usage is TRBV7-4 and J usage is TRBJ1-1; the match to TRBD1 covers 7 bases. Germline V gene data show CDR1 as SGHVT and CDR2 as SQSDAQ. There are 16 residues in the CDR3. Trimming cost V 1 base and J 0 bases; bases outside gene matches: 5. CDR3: CASSLGDRSMNTEAFF. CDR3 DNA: TGTGCCAGCAGCTTAGGGGACAGAAGTATGAACACTGAAGCTTTCTTT.

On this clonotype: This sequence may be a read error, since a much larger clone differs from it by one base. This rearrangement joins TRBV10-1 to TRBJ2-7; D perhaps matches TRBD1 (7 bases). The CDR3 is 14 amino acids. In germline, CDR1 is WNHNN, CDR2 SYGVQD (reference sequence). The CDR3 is CAVSERGRGDEQYF. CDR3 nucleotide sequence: TGTGCCGTCAGTGAAAGGGGCAGGGGGGACGAGCAGTACTTC.

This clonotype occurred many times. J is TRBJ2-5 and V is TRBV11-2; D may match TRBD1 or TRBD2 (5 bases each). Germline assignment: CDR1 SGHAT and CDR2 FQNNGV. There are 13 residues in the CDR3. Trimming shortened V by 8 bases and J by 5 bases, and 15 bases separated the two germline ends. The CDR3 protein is CASGRQRPETQYF. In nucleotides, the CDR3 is TGTGCCAGCGGGAGACAGCGTCCGGAGACCCAGTACTTC.

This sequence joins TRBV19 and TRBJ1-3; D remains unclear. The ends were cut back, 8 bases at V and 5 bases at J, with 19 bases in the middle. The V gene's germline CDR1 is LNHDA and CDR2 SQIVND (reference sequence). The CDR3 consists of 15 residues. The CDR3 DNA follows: TGTGCCAGTCGTGATCGGCCAGGTCGTAGAAACACCATATATTTT. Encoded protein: CASRDRPGRRNTIYF. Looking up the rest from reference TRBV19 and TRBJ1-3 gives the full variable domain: DGGITQSPKYLFRKEGQNVTLSCEQNLNHDAMYWYRQDPGQGLRLIYYSQIVNDFQKGDIAEGYSVSREKKESFPLTVTSAQKNPTAFYLCASRDRPGRRNTIYFGEGSWLTVV.

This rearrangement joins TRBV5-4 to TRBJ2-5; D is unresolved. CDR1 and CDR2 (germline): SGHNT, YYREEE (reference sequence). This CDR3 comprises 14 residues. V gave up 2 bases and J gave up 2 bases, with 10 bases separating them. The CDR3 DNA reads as TGTGCCAGCAGCTTACCTAGGGTGCAAGAGACCCAGTACTTC. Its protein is CASSLPRVQETQYF.

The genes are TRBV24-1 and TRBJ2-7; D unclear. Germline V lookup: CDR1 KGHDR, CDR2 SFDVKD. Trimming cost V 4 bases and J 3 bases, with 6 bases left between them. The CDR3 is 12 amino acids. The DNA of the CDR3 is TGTGCCACCAGTGACCCTAACTACGAGCAGTACTTC. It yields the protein CATSDPNYEQYF.

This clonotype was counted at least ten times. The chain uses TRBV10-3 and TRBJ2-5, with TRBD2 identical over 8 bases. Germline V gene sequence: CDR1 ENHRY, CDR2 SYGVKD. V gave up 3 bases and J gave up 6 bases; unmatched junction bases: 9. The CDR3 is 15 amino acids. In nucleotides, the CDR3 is TGTGCCATCAGTGATCTGGCGGGAGGCGGGAAGACCCAGTACTTC. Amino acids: CAISDLAGGGKTQYF.

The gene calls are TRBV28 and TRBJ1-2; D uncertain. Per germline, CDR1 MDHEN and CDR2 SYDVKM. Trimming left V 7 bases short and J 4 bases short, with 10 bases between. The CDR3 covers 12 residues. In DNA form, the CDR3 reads TGTGCCAGCACCCCTAACACCTATGGCTACACCTTC. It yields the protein CASTPNTYGYTF.

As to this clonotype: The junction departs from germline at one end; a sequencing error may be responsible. The CDR3 loop reads CPSGRQGNTEAFF. The DNA for the CDR3 is TGTCCCAGCGGTAGACAGGGAAACACTGAAGCTTTCTTT. V usage is TRBV9 and J usage is TRBJ1-1, with 7 bases lining up with TRBD1. Germline V gives CDR1 SGDLS, CDR2 YYNGEE. This CDR3 spans 13 amino acids.

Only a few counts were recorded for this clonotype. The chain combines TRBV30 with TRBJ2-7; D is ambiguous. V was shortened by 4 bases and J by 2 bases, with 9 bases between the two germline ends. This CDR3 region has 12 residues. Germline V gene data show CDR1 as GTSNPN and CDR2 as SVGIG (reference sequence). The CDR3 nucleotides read TGTGCCTGGAAACAGACAACCTACGAGCAGTACTTC. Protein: CAWKQTTYEQYF.

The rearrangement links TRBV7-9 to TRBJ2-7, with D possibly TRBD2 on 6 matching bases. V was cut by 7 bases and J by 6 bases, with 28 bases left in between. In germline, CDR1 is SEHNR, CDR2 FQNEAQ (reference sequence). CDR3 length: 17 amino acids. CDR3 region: CASNFNRLGRLHFEQYF. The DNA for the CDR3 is TGTGCCAGCAACTTCAACCGACTAGGGCGCCTGCATTTCGAGCAGTACTTC.

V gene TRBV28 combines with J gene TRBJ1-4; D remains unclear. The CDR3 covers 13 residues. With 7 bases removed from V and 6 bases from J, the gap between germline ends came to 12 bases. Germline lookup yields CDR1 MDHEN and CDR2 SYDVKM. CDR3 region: CASKVRLYEKLFF. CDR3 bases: TGTGCCAGCAAAGTGCGTTTATATGAAAAACTGTTTTTT.

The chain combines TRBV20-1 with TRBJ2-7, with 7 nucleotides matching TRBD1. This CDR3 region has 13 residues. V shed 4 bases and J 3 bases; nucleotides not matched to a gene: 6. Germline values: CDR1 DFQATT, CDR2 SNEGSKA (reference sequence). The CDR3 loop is CSATQYRGYEQYF. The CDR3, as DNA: TGCAGTGCTACCCAGTACAGGGGCTACGAGCAGTACTTC.

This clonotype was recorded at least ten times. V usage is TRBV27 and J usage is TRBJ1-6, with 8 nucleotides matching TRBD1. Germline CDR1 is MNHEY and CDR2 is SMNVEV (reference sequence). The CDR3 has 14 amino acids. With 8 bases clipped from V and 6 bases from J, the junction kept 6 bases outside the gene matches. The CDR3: CASRGQGSNSPLHF. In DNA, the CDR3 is TGTGCCAGCCGTGGACAGGGAAGTAATTCACCCCTCCACTTT.

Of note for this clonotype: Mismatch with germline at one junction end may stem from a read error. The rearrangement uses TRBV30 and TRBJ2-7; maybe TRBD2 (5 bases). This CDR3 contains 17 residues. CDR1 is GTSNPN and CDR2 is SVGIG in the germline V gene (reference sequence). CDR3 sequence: CAGSRPMRSPRGNEQYF. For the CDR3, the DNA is TGTGCCGGGAGTCGGCCCATGAGGTCCCCCCGAGGGAACGAGCAGTACTTC.

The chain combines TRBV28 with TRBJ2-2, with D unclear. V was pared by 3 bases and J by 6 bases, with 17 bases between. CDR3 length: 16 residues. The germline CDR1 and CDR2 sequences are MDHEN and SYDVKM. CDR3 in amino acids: CASSFLRPVGPGELFF. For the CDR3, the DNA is TGTGCCAGCAGTTTTCTCCGGCCCGTCGGTCCCGGGGAGCTGTTTTTT.

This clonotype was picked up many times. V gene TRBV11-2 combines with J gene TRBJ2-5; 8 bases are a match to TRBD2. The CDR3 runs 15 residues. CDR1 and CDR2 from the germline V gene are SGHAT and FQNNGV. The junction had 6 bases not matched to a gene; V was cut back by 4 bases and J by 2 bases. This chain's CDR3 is CASSSTLAGQETQYF. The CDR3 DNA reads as TGTGCCAGCAGCTCAACCTTAGCGGGACAAGAGACCCAGTACTTC.

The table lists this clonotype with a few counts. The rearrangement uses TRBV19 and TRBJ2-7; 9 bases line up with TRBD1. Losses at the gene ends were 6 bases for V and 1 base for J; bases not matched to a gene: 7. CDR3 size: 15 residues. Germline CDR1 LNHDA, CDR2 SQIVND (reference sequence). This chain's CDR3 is CASRGGQGPSYEQYF. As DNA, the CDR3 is TGTGCCAGTAGGGGCGGACAGGGGCCGTCCTACGAGCAGTACTTC.